This T cell receptor (beta chain) was captured by sequencing in a study of blood T cell repertoires in COVID-19. About the study: Whether acute or convalescent, the COVID-19 samples came from the United States, Italy and Spain. T cells, B-cell-depleted T cells, or PBMCs provided the cDNA or gDNA that served as material.

The ends lost 6 bases at V and 2 bases at J; junction bases unmatched: 19. The CDR3 is made up of 20 amino acids. Per the germline V gene, CDR1 is SGHRS and CDR2 is YFSETQ. Generated by immunoSEQ multiplex PCR, the TCRdb table keeps only in-frame clones and is missing some. Of about 160,000 clones listed, approximately 86% are singletons. Sample: peripheral blood. The gene calls are TRBV5-1 and TRBJ2-5; 13 bases agree with TRBD2. The TCR sequence derives from a man aged 50 to 60 with active or convalescent COVID-19. The CDR3: CASTRNPGLAGAGGQETQYF. The DNA of the CDR3 is TGCGCCAGCACCAGGAATCCCGGACTAGCGGGGGCGGGGGGGCAAGAGACCCAGTACTTC.